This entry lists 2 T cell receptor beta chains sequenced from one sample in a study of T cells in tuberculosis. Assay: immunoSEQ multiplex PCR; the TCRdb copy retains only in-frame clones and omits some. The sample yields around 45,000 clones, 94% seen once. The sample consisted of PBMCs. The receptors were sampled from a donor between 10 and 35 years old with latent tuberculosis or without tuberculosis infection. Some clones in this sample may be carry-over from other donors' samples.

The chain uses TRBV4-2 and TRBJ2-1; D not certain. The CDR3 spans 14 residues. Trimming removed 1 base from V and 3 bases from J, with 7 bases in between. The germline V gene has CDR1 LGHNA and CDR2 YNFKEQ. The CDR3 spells CASSQAPGYNEQFF. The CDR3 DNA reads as TGTGCCAGCAGCCAAGCGCCAGGCTACAATGAGCAGTTCTTC.

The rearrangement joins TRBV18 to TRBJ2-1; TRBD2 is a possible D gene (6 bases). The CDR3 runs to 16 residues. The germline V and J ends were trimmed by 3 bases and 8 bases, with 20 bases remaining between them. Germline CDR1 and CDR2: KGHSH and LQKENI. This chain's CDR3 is CASSPGGAGTRDEQFF. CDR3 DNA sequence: TGTGCCAGCTCACCGGGGGGTGCCGGGACCCGGGATGAGCAGTTCTTC.